This TCR beta chain originates from a study of T-cell reconstitution after alpha-beta-depleted transplantation in children. TCRbeta library preparation incorporated unique molecular identifiers. TCRdb fed the PCR reads into MiXCR, producing one record per CDR3 protein. The top ten clones hold less than 15% of a sample with under 750,000 distinct CDR3 sequences, under 25% of them seen once. The study, taken as a whole, reports: TCRbeta diversity was high at day 60 in some patients (a result of surviving recipient T cells and thymic progenitors). Reportedly, alpha-beta T cells present about two months post-transplant originated from several hundred expanded clones of graft origin.

CDR1 is SGDLS and CDR2 is YYNGEE in the germline V gene. This CDR3 region has 12 residues. V was clipped by 5 bases and J by 4 bases, with 10 bases between them. Concerning this clonotype: As yet, its antigen is unknown.

This chain uses TRBV9 with TRBJ2-7, with D possibly called TRBD1 or TRBD2 (5 bases each). Sequencing used PBMCs, mostly from graft donor cells, obtained 360 days after TCRalphabeta/CD19-depleted stem cell transplant. The receptor's source is a boy under three years old who had a stem cell transplant for acute myeloid leukemia, so the T cells may come from the graft donor. The chain's CDR3 is CASRGREYEQYF. Here the CDR3 DNA reads TGTGCCAGCAGGGGCAGGGAGTACGAGCAGTACTTC.